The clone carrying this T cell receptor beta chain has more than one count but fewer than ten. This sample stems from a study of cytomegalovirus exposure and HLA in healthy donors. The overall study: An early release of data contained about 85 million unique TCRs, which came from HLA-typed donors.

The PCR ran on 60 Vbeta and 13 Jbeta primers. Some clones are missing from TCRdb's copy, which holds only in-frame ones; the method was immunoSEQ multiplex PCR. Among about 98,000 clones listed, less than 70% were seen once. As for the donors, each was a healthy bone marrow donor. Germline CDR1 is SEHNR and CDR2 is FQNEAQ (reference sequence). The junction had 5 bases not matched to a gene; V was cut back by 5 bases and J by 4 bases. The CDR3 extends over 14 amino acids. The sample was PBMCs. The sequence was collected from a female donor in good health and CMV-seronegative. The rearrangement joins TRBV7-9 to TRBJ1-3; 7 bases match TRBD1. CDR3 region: CASSPGTAGNTIYF. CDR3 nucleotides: TGTGCCAGCAGCCCCGGGACAGCCGGAAACACCATATATTTT.